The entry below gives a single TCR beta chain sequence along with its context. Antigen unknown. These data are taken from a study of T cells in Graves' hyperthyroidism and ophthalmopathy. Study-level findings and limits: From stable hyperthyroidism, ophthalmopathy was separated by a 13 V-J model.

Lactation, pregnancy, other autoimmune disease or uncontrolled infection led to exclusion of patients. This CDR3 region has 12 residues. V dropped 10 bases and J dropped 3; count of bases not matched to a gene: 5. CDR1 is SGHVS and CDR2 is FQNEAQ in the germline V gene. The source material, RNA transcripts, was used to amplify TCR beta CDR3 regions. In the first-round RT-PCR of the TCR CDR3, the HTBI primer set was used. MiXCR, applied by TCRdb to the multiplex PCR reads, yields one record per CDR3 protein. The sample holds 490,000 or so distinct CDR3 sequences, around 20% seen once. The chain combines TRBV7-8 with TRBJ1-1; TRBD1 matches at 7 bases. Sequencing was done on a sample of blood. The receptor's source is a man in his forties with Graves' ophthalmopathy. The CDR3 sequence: CATRQGDTEAFF. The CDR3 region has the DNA TGTGCCACCCGACAGGGAGACACTGAAGCTTTCTTT.